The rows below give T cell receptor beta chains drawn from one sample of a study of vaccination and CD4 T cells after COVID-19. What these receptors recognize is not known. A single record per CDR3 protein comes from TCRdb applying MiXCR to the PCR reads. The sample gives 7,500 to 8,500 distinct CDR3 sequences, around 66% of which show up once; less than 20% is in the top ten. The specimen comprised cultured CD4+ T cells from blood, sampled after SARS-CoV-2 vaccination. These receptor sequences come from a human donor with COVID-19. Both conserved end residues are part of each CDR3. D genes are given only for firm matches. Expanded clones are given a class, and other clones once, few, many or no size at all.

CDR3aa: CASRETSGLTDTQYF
CDR3nt: TGTGCCAGCAGGGAGACTAGCGGGTTAACAGATACGCAGTATTTT
j_gene: TRBJ2-3
d_gene: TRBD2
v_gene: TRBV6-1
abundance: .

CDR3aa: CASSYSMVGGNYGYTF
CDR3nt: TGTGCCAGCAGTTACTCGATGGTAGGCGGAAACTATGGCTACACCTTC
j_gene: TRBJ1-2
d_gene: .
v_gene: TRBV6-5
abundance: .

CDR3aa: CSVEERGSWEQYF
CDR3nt: TGCAGCGTTGAAGAGCGGGGGTCTTGGGAGCAGTACTTC
j_gene: TRBJ2-7
d_gene: TRBD2
v_gene: TRBV29-1
abundance: .

CDR3aa: CSAASQGGGNQPQHF
CDR3nt: TGCAGTGCTGCATCCCAGGGTGGAGGCAATCAGCCCCAGCATTTT
j_gene: TRBJ1-5
d_gene: .
v_gene: TRBV20-1
abundance: .

CDR3aa: CSASGGGGTTDTQYF
CDR3nt: TGCAGTGCTAGTGGTGGGGGGGGGACCACAGATACGCAGTATTTT
j_gene: TRBJ2-3
d_gene: TRBD2
v_gene: TRBV20-1
abundance: few

CDR3aa: CASSLNGGIVETQYF
CDR3nt: TGTGCCAGCAGCTTAAACGGGGGGATCGTTGAGACCCAGTACTTC
j_gene: TRBJ2-5
d_gene: TRBD2
v_gene: TRBV11-2
abundance: .

CDR3aa: CASSVMTEREPQHF
CDR3nt: TGTGCCAGTAGTGTTATGACGGAGAGGGAGCCCCAGCATTTT
j_gene: TRBJ1-5
d_gene: .
v_gene: TRBV19
abundance: few

CDR3aa: CASAAGETQYF
CDR3nt: TGTGCCAGCGCGGCCGGAGAGACCCAGTACTTC
j_gene: TRBJ2-5
d_gene: .
v_gene: TRBV6-1
abundance: .

CDR3aa: CASRKGQANNQPQHF
CDR3nt: TGTGCCAGCAGGAAGGGACAGGCCAACAATCAGCCCCAGCATTTT
j_gene: TRBJ1-5
d_gene: TRBD1
v_gene: TRBV27
abundance: .

CDR3aa: CASSRKGTARGYTF
CDR3nt: TGTGCCAGCAGTCGAAAAGGGACGGCACGTGGCTACACCTTC
j_gene: TRBJ1-2
d_gene: .
v_gene: TRBV6-1
abundance: .

CDR3aa: CSARDIGGPGNQPQHF
CDR3nt: TGCAGTGCTAGAGATATTGGGGGGCCCGGCAATCAGCCCCAGCATTTT
j_gene: TRBJ1-5
d_gene: .
v_gene: TRBV20-1
abundance: .

CDR3aa: CASRRREAFF
CDR3nt: TGTGCCAGCAGAAGAAGGGAAGCTTTCTTT
j_gene: TRBJ1-1
d_gene: .
v_gene: TRBV27
abundance: .

CDR3aa: CASTPLGLSNQPQHF
CDR3nt: TGTGCCAGCACCCCATTGGGCCTAAGCAATCAGCCCCAGCATTTT
j_gene: TRBJ1-5
d_gene: .
v_gene: TRBV6-1
abundance: .

CDR3aa: CASSLERLKQYF
CDR3nt: TGTGCCAGCAGCTTAGAACGCTTGAAGCAGTACTTC
j_gene: TRBJ2-7
d_gene: .
v_gene: TRBV7-2
abundance: .

CDR3aa: CASSFDRRGEAFF
CDR3nt: TGTGCCAGCAGCTTCGACAGGAGAGGAGAAGCTTTCTTT
j_gene: TRBJ1-1
d_gene: .
v_gene: TRBV5-4
abundance: .

CDR3aa: CASSYLQGTQYF
CDR3nt: TGTGCCAGCAGTTACTTACAGGGGACCCAGTACTTC
j_gene: TRBJ2-5
d_gene: .
v_gene: TRBV6-5
abundance: .

CDR3aa: CASSLSGATEQETQYF
CDR3nt: TGTGCTAGCAGCTTATCAGGGGCGACGGAACAAGAGACCCAGTACTTC
j_gene: TRBJ2-5
d_gene: .
v_gene: TRBV7-7
abundance: .